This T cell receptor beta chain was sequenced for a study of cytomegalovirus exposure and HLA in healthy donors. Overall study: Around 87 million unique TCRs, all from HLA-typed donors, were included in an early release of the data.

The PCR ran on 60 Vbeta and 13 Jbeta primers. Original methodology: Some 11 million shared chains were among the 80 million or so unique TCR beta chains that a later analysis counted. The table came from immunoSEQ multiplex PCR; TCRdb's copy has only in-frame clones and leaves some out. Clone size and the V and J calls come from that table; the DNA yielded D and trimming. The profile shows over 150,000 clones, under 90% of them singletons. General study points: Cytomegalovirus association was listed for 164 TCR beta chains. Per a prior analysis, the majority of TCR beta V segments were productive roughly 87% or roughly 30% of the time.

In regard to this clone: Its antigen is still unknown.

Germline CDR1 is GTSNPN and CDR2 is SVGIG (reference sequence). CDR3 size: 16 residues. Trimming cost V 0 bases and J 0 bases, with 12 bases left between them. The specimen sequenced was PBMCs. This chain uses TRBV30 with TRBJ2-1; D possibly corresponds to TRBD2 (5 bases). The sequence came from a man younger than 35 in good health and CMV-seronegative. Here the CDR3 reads CAWSVLGSSSYNEQFF. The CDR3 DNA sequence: TGTGCCTGGAGTGTACTTGGGAGTAGCTCCTACAATGAGCAGTTCTTC.